This TCR beta chain is drawn from a study of blood T cells in healthy people across ages. Overall study results and limits: No conclusive comparison of naive versus antigen-experienced cells was possible with unsorted PBMCs.

Losses at the gene ends were 10 bases for V and 5 bases for J; bases not matched to a gene: 1. CDR3 length equals 13 residues. CDR1 and CDR2 from the germline V gene are KGHDR and SFDVKD. With regard to this clonotype: Its antigen is not identified.

A sample-barcoded 5' primer and a J-beta primer mix were used in a second PCR of roughly 7 to 11 cycles. Tags on each cDNA molecule came from a template-switch adaptor with 12 random nucleotides. TCRdb passed the 5' RACE reads through MiXCR, listing each CDR3 protein once. The data hold 1,300,000 or so distinct CDR3 sequences, with around 59% observed a single time. The TCR sequence derives from a man between 18 and 35 years old in good health. The source material was blood. This chain uses TRBV24-1 with TRBJ2-2, with 12 bases fitting TRBD1. The CDR3 region has the DNA TGTGCCACGGGACAGGGGGCGACCGGGGAGCTGTTTTTT. It translates to CATGQGATGELFF.